Listed below are T cell receptor beta chains from one sample, sequenced in a study of blood T cells in healthy people across ages. TCRdb used MiXCR to reprocess the 5' RACE reads, holding one entry per CDR3 protein. The sample comprises hundreds of thousands of distinct CDR3 sequences, 62% of which are singletons, and about 30% rests with the top ten. Source material: blood. These receptors came from a man aged 25-40 years in good health. Each CDR3 is given with its conserved first and last residue. Fields, in order: clone size, J gene, V gene, D gene, CDR3 protein, CDR3 DNA. A D gene is named only where the DNA matches it firmly. A clone size is listed for some rows: how often the clone was seen (once, few, many), or a class if it is expanded.

. TRBJ2-1 TRBV10-3 TRBD1 CAIAGTDQETQFF TGTGCCATCGCCGGGACAGATCAAGAGACCCAGTTCTTC
. TRBJ2-1 TRBV9 . CASSVVLSSYNEQFF TGTGCCAGCAGCGTAGTCCTGAGCTCCTACAATGAGCAGTTCTTC
. TRBJ2-1 TRBV7-2 . CASSLIIGEFSYNEQFF TGTGCCAGCAGCTTAATTATTGGGGAATTCTCCTACAATGAGCAGTTCTTC
once TRBJ1-2 TRBV7-9 . CASSVGSGHGYTF TGTGCCAGCAGCGTAGGCTCAGGGCATGGCTACACCTTC
. TRBJ2-7 TRBV4-1 TRBD1 CASSQEETGAYEQYF TGCGCCAGCAGCCAAGAGGAAACAGGGGCCTACGAGCAGTACTTC
few TRBJ2-7 TRBV28 TRBD1 CASSSPDRDYYEQYF TGTGCCAGCAGTTCACCAGACAGGGATTACTACGAGCAGTACTTC
once TRBJ2-7 TRBV7-9 TRBD1 CASSPPDRGRALYEQYF TGTGCCAGCAGCCCACCGGACAGGGGGCGCGCCCTCTACGAGCAGTACTTC
many TRBJ2-7 TRBV7-2 . CASRGNYEQYF TGTGCCAGCAGAGGCAACTACGAGCAGTACTTC
. TRBJ2-7 TRBV10-3 TRBD1 CAIRETELLGQGAAYEQYF TGTGCCATCAGGGAAACTGAGTTATTAGGACAGGGGGCGGCCTACGAGCAGTACTTC
. TRBJ2-5 TRBV28 . CASSFSSSETQYF TGTGCCAGCAGTTTTTCGAGTTCCGAGACCCAGTACTTC
few TRBJ2-1 TRBV7-3 TRBD1 CASSLDRGTDNEQFF TGTGCCAGCAGCTTAGACAGGGGGACTGACAATGAGCAGTTCTTC
. TRBJ2-3 TRBV12-3/TRBV12-4 . CASSVRYGDTQYF TGTGCCAGCAGTGTGCGCTACGGTGATACGCAGTATTTT
. TRBJ1-5 TRBV20-1 . CSARDQGRVHQPQHF TGCAGTGCTAGAGATCAGGGGCGCGTCCATCAGCCCCAGCATTTT
. TRBJ2-7 TRBV7-2 . CASSPKGWGESSYEQYF TGTGCCAGCAGCCCGAAGGGGTGGGGGGAAAGCTCCTACGAGCAGTACTTC
few TRBJ2-7 TRBV12-3/TRBV12-4 TRBD2 CASSPGTSGGREQYF TGTGCCAGCAGTCCCGGGACTAGCGGGGGGCGCGAGCAGTACTTC
. TRBJ2-7 TRBV7-2 . CASSLGPGSAYEQYF TGTGCCAGCAGCTTAGGTCCGGGCAGTGCCTACGAGCAGTACTTC
. TRBJ2-7 TRBV20-1 . CSAREEGIIYEQYF TGCAGTGCTAGAGAGGAGGGTATCATCTACGAGCAGTACTTC
few TRBJ2-5 TRBV21-1 . CASLKRQGSRYGETQYF TGTGCCAGCCTCAAGAGGCAGGGCAGCAGGTATGGGGAGACCCAGTACTTC
. TRBJ1-2 TRBV6-5 . CATLDSYGYTF TGTGCCACCCTTGACAGCTATGGCTACACCTTC
. TRBJ2-3 TRBV5-1 TRBD2 CASRSASGGASTDTQYF TGCGCCAGCAGGAGTGCTAGCGGGGGAGCTAGCACAGATACGCAGTATTTT
. TRBJ1-2 TRBV2 TRBD1 CASSGPGQANYGYTF TGTGCCAGCAGTGGCCCGGGACAGGCTAACTATGGCTACACCTTC
. TRBJ2-7 TRBV7-2 . CASSAIGDEQYF TGTGCCAGCAGCGCGATTGGGGACGAGCAGTACTTC
. TRBJ1-4 TRBV2 . CASSEVAPSGLEKLFF TGTGCCAGCAGTGAAGTGGCGCCCAGCGGACTTGAAAAACTGTTTTTT
. TRBJ1-1 TRBV7-8 . CASSLGGGVRVNTEAFF TGTGCCAGCAGCCTGGGAGGCGGGGTTAGGGTAAACACTGAAGCTTTCTTT
. TRBJ2-7 TRBV4-2 TRBD1 CASSQEGTGSIYEQYF TGTGCCAGCAGCCAAGAGGGGACAGGGTCTATCTACGAGCAGTACTTC
. TRBJ2-4 TRBV4-1 . CASSQDLGSHRTQYF TGCGCCAGCAGCCAAGATTTGGGGTCTCATCGCACCCAGTACTTC
. TRBJ2-7 TRBV4-3 TRBD2 CASSRSMTSGGAIIDEQYF TGCGCCAGCAGCCGGAGCATGACTAGCGGGGGGGCCATAATAGACGAGCAGTACTTC
. TRBJ2-1 TRBV7-2 TRBD2 CASSPTSGGAGYNEQFF TGTGCCAGCAGCCCAACTAGCGGGGGGGCGGGGTACAATGAGCAGTTCTTC
. TRBJ2-1 TRBV12-3/TRBV12-4 TRBD2 CASSSLPGTSGGRNSYNEQFF TGTGCCAGCAGTTCCCTCCCGGGGACTAGCGGGGGGCGAAACTCCTACAATGAGCAGTTCTTC
many TRBJ2-2 TRBV7-3 . CASSLTARSDTGELFF TGTGCCAGCAGCTTAACGGCTAGATCGGACACCGGGGAGCTGTTTTTT
. TRBJ1-4 TRBV12-3/TRBV12-4 . CASRPGGFANEKLFF TGTGCCAGCAGGCCAGGAGGCTTTGCTAATGAAAAACTGTTTTTT
. TRBJ2-3 TRBV6-5 . CASADPGLRTDTQYF TGTGCCAGCGCCGACCCGGGACTTCGCACAGATACGCAGTATTTT
. TRBJ2-5 TRBV7-2 . CASSLGGRSGRETQYF TGTGCCAGCAGCTTAGGAGGAAGGAGTGGAAGAGAGACCCAGTACTTC
. TRBJ2-5 TRBV7-3 TRBD2 CASSSNSGGAYNEQYF TGTGCCAGCAGCTCGAATAGCGGGGGGGCCTACAATGAGCAGTACTTC
. TRBJ1-4 TRBV6-6 . CASSYFSEKLFF TGTGCCAGCAGTTACTTTAGTGAAAAACTGTTTTTT
. TRBJ2-2 TRBV20-1 . CSARRDSMAGELFF TGCAGTGCTAGGCGGGACTCCATGGCCGGGGAGCTGTTTTTT
. TRBJ2-1 TRBV28 TRBD2 CASSLPSGGQHEQFF TGTGCCAGCAGTTTACCTAGCGGGGGGCAACATGAGCAGTTCTTC
. TRBJ1-4 TRBV7-8 . CASSTAVGGYEKLFF TGTGCCAGCAGCACAGCAGTGGGGGGGTATGAAAAACTGTTTTTT
. TRBJ1-5 TRBV20-1 . CSARVDRSFNQPQHF TGCAGTGCTAGGGTTGACAGGTCATTCAATCAGCCCCAGCATTTT
. TRBJ1-5 TRBV10-1 . CASISHDRPNQPQHF TGCGCCAGCATTTCCCATGACAGACCTAATCAGCCCCAGCATTTT
. TRBJ2-1 TRBV3-1 TRBD2 CASSQDALAGAHQETQFF TGTGCCAGCAGCCAAGATGCGCTAGCGGGGGCACACCAAGAGACCCAGTTCTTC
few TRBJ1-2 TRBV29-1 . CSVDIGSDGYTF TGCAGCGTTGATATAGGATCCGATGGCTACACCTTC
. TRBJ1-1 TRBV10-3 . CAISEFGDPTNTEAFF TGTGCCATCAGTGAATTCGGGGACCCAACGAATACTGAAGCTTTCTTT
many TRBJ2-1 TRBV7-2 . CASRGSSYNEQFF TGTGCCAGCCGGGGTAGCTCCTACAATGAGCAGTTCTTC
. TRBJ2-1 TRBV2 . CASLDRNEQFF TGTGCCAGCCTAGACCGCAATGAGCAGTTCTTC
. TRBJ2-6 TRBV10-3 TRBD1 CATSRTTGGTGANVLTF TGTGCCACCAGCCGGACGACAGGGGGCACAGGGGCCAACGTCCTGACTTTC
. TRBJ1-5 TRBV6-5 . CASGLAWGSNQPQHF TGTGCCAGCGGATTAGCCTGGGGTAGCAATCAGCCCCAGCATTTT
. TRBJ2-7 TRBV20-1 . CSALGPGAYEQYF TGCAGTGCTTTGGGACCGGGGGCCTACGAGCAGTACTTC
. TRBJ1-1 TRBV29-1 . CSVGSANTEAFF TGCAGCGTTGGCTCGGCGAACACTGAAGCTTTCTTT
. TRBJ2-4 TRBV7-6 TRBD1 CASSLARTGIAKNIQYF TGTGCCAGCAGCTTAGCGCGGACAGGGATAGCCAAAAACATTCAGTACTTC
many TRBJ2-5 TRBV7-2 . CASSLGTEETQYF TGTGCCAGCAGTCTCGGGACGGAAGAGACCCAGTACTTC
. TRBJ2-1 TRBV4-2 . CASSQDLSYNEQFF TGTGCCAGCAGCCAAGATTTAAGTTACAATGAGCAGTTCTTC
. TRBJ2-7 TRBV29-1 . CSVVQGPYEQYF TGCAGCGTTGTCCAGGGTCCCTACGAGCAGTACTTC
few TRBJ2-1 TRBV12-3/TRBV12-4 TRBD2 CASSLGLAGAYNEQFF TGTGCCAGCAGTTTAGGACTAGCGGGGGCCTACAATGAGCAGTTCTTC
. TRBJ2-5 TRBV6-1 . CASSEGPVVGETQYF TGTGCCAGCAGTGAGGGGCCCGTGGTGGGAGAGACCCAGTACTTC
. TRBJ2-1 TRBV14 . CASSQEGGTGNEQFF TGTGCCAGCAGCCAAGAAGGAGGTACGGGTAATGAGCAGTTCTTC
. TRBJ2-3 TRBV29-1 . CSADPLGRTDTQYF TGCAGCGCTGACCCTCTCGGGCGGACAGATACGCAGTATTTT
. TRBJ2-5 TRBV7-2 . CASSAGALETQYF TGTGCCAGCAGCGCAGGGGCGCTGGAGACCCAGTACTTC